Shown below are 21 T cell receptor beta chains from a single sample sequenced in a study of shared clonotypes between healthy human individuals. The data were produced by immunoSEQ multiplex PCR, yet TCRdb's version contains in-frame clones alone and is incomplete. In the table there are 2 million to 2.5 million clones, approximately 94% of which are singletons. What was sequenced was naive CD4+ T cells sorted from blood. The subset is: CD45RA+ positively selected. The receptors stem from a man between 18 and 29 years old in good health.

This chain joins TRBV4-3 and TRBJ2-3; D is uncertain. Germline CDR1 is LGHNA and CDR2 is YSLEER. This CDR3 contains 16 residues. The V end lost 0 bases, the J end lost 3 bases, and 13 bases lay between the germline ends. The CDR3 sequence: CASSQDLAFVTDTQYF. DNA for the CDR3: TGCGCCAGCAGCCAAGATCTTGCGTTCGTAACAGATACGCAGTATTTT.

On this clone: Other DNA sequences within the sample encode an identical CDR3. J is TRBJ2-2 and V is TRBV7-2; 9 bases map to TRBD1. V gave up 5 bases and J gave up 2 bases; unmatched junction bases: 3. The CDR3 totals 15 residues. In germline, CDR1 is SGHTA, CDR2 FQGNSA. The CDR3 sequence is CASSPGQGNTGELFF. The CDR3 DNA reads TGTGCCAGCAGCCCGGGACAGGGAAACACCGGGGAGCTGTTTTTT.

The chain couples TRBV5-1 to TRBJ2-2, with D hard to call. Per germline, CDR1 SGHRS and CDR2 YFSETQ. Trimming stripped 4 bases from V and 6 bases from J, with 22 bases between. CDR3 length: 17 amino acids. CDR3: CASSPGLDPLGAGELFF. The CDR3 DNA follows: TGCGCCAGCAGCCCCGGATTAGACCCCTTGGGCGCCGGGGAGCTGTTTTTT.

This clone was detected only once. The chain is built from TRBV5-1 and TRBJ1-4; D is undetermined. Germline CDR1 is SGHRS and CDR2 is YFSETQ. Trimming took 0 bases from V and 4 from J, leaving 10 bases between them. This CDR3 spans 15 amino acids. CDR3 DNA: TGCGCCAGCAGCTTGGGGGAGAAATTTAATGAAAAACTGTTTTTT. This codes for CASSLGEKFNEKLFF.

This chain uses TRBV6-1 with TRBJ1-5; tentative D call: TRBD1 (5 bases). Per germline, CDR1 MNHNS and CDR2 SASEGT. The length of the CDR3 is 14 residues. Trimming removed 2 bases at V and 7 bases at J, with 12 bases between. CDR3 residues: CASSETTARQPQHF. CDR3 nucleotide sequence: TGTGCCAGCAGTGAAACGACAGCCCGCCAGCCCCAGCATTTT.

This chain uses TRBV18 with TRBJ2-3, with D perhaps matching TRBD2 (6 bases). CDR1 and CDR2 from the germline V gene are KGHSH and LQKENI. Trimming took 5 bases from V and 3 from J, leaving 12 bases between them. The CDR3 is 14 residues long. CDR3 nucleotide sequence: TGTGCCAGCTCAGTATTCAGCGGGACAGATACGCAGTATTTT. This translates into CASSVFSGTDTQYF.

This clone appeared a single time. The rearrangement links TRBV15 to TRBJ2-5; the D gene is possibly TRBD2 (6 bases). Germline V CDR1 and CDR2: LNHNV, YYDKDF (reference sequence). Trimming cost V 4 bases and J 5 bases, with 11 bases left between them. The CDR3 has 13 amino acids. The DNA for the CDR3 is TGTGCCACCAGCAAGGCGGGGCTGGAGACCCAGTACTTC. Protein: CATSKAGLETQYF.

This chain uses TRBV18 with TRBJ2-1, with a possible D match to TRBD2 (5 bases). The CDR3 contains 14 residues. Trimming removed 0 bases at V and 8 bases at J, with 11 bases between. CDR1 is KGHSH, CDR2 LQKENI, per germline. The CDR3 loop is CASSPPSSFYEQFF. CDR3 in DNA: TGTGCCAGCTCACCACCGTCTAGCTTCTATGAGCAGTTCTTC.

Details on this clone: The sample contains more than one DNA sequence encoding this CDR3. V gene TRBV6-1 combines with J gene TRBJ2-7, with TRBD1 matching over 7 bases. V lost 6 bases, J lost 1 base, and 3 bases stayed unmatched. Germline CDR1 MNHNS, CDR2 SASEGT. CDR3 length: 13 residues. The CDR3 here is CASRPGQSYEQYF. CDR3 bases: TGTGCCAGCAGACCGGGACAGTCCTACGAGCAGTACTTC.

This clone occurred a few times. The V and J genes are TRBV19 and TRBJ1-3; D is perhaps TRBD1 (5 bases). Per germline, CDR1 LNHDA and CDR2 SQIVND (reference sequence). V lost 4 bases, J lost 0 bases, and 10 bases lay in between. The CDR3 is 15 residues long. This CDR3 reads CASSRGSNSGNTIYF. In DNA form, the CDR3 reads TGTGCCAGTAGTAGGGGCAGCAACTCTGGAAACACCATATATTTT. Looking up the rest from reference TRBV19 and TRBJ1-3 gives the full variable domain: DGGITQSPKYLFRKEGQNVTLSCEQNLNHDAMYWYRQDPGQGLRLIYYSQIVNDFQKGDIAEGYSVSREKKESFPLTVTSAQKNPTAFYLCASSRGSNSGNTIYFGEGSWLTVV.

The J gene is TRBJ2-7, the V gene TRBV6-5; 9 bases are shared with TRBD1. This CDR3 comprises 15 residues. The ends lost 3 bases at V and 2 bases at J; junction bases unmatched: 5. Germline loops: CDR1 MNHEY, CDR2 SVGAGI. CDR3 sequence reads: CASSYKTGGTYEQYF. The CDR3 DNA sequence: TGTGCCAGCAGTTATAAGACAGGGGGGACCTACGAGCAGTACTTC.

The V call is TRBV10-3, the J call TRBJ2-7; 9 bases line up with TRBD2. V was pared by 3 bases and J by 2 bases, with 5 bases of the junction left unmatched. The CDR3 has 15 amino acids. Germline V CDR1 and CDR2: ENHRY, SYGVKD. CDR3 in amino acids: CAISDSAGGTYEQYF. The CDR3 DNA reads as TGTGCCATCAGTGATTCAGCGGGAGGAACCTACGAGCAGTACTTC.

The gene calls are TRBV28 and TRBJ1-4, with unresolved D. Germline lookup yields CDR1 MDHEN and CDR2 SYDVKM. The CDR3 is 14 residues long. V was pared by 2 bases and J by 4 bases, with 8 bases between. The CDR3 loop is CASSLVDINEKLFF. The CDR3 DNA follows: TGTGCCAGCAGTTTAGTAGACATTAATGAAAAACTGTTTTTT.

A single count supports this clone. The CDR3 bases are TGTGCCATCAGTGACTTCGCCGGGGATACGCAGTATTTT. Translating gives CAISDFAGDTQYF. The rearrangement uses TRBV10-3 and TRBJ2-3; D is ambiguous. The germline V gene encodes CDR1 ENHRY and CDR2 SYGVKD. Trimming removed 3 bases at V and 6 bases at J, with 10 bases between. CDR3 size: 13 residues.

The rearrangement uses TRBV7-8 and TRBJ1-5, with 7 bases lining up with TRBD1. Trimming removed 6 bases from V and 2 bases from J; junction bases left unmatched: 7. This CDR3 spans 15 amino acids. The germline V gene has CDR1 SGHVS and CDR2 FQNEAQ. The CDR3 region is CASRPQGKGNQPQHF. Written as DNA, the CDR3 is TGTGCCAGCAGGCCACAGGGGAAGGGCAATCAGCCCCAGCATTTT.

This rearrangement joins TRBV9 to TRBJ1-5, with 8 bases aligning to TRBD1. The V gene's germline CDR1 is SGDLS and CDR2 YYNGEE. J gave up 2 bases and V 3 bases, and 1 base lay outside the gene matches. The CDR3 is made up of 14 amino acids. The CDR3 bases are TGTGCCAGCAGCGGGGGACAGGGCAATCAGCCCCAGCATTTT. Translated: CASSGGQGNQPQHF.

V is TRBV6-4 and J is TRBJ2-3; no reliable D call. From germline, CDR1 is MRHNA and CDR2 SNTAGT. The CDR3 covers 12 residues. The V end lost 5 bases, the J end lost 6 bases, and 9 bases lay between the germline ends. Written as DNA, the CDR3 is TGTGCCAGCAGTCACCTGGGGGATACGCAGTATTTT. It yields the protein CASSHLGDTQYF.

The chain employs TRBV9 and TRBJ2-1, with 8 bases lining up with TRBD2. J was trimmed by 6 bases and V by 0 bases; bases with no gene match: 5. This CDR3 contains 15 residues. Germline assignment: CDR1 SGDLS and CDR2 YYNGEE. The CDR3 DNA reads as TGTGCCAGCAGCGTAGCGAGCGGGGGTTTCAATGAGCAGTTCTTC. Translation: CASSVASGGFNEQFF.

V and J are TRBV6-1 and TRBJ2-3; D gene uncertain. Deletions cut 10 bases from V and 9 bases from J, with 17 bases between. CDR3 length: 12 residues. Per germline, CDR1 MNHNS and CDR2 SASEGT. CDR3 loop: CATAVFRATQYF. The CDR3 bases are TGTGCCACGGCTGTTTTTAGGGCCACGCAGTATTTT.

The chain links TRBV10-1 to TRBJ2-7; D gene ambiguous. CDR1 WNHNN and CDR2 SYGVQD come from the germline V gene (reference sequence). The CDR3 sequence is 13 residues long. V was clipped by 1 base and J by 2 bases, with 6 bases between them. CDR3 loop: CASSEYRTYEQYF. CDR3 nucleotide sequence: TGCGCCAGCAGTGAGTACCGCACCTACGAGCAGTACTTC.

The gene calls are TRBV5-1 and TRBJ1-2, with TRBD1 identical over 8 bases. The trim removed 1 base at V and 6 bases at J, leaving 11 bases unmatched. Per germline, CDR1 SGHRS and CDR2 YFSETQ. CDR3 size: 16 residues. This chain's CDR3 is CASSLIRGTGEDGYTF. Here the CDR3 DNA reads TGCGCCAGCAGCTTGATCCGTGGGACAGGAGAAGATGGCTACACCTTC. The variable domain in full, with the rest retrieved from reference TRBV5-1 and TRBJ1-2, is KAGVTQTPRYLIKTRGQQVTLSCSPISGHRSVSWYQQTPGQGLQFLFEYFSETQRNKGNFPGRFSGRQFSNSRSEMNVSTLELGDSALYLCASSLIRGTGEDGYTFGSGTRLTVV.